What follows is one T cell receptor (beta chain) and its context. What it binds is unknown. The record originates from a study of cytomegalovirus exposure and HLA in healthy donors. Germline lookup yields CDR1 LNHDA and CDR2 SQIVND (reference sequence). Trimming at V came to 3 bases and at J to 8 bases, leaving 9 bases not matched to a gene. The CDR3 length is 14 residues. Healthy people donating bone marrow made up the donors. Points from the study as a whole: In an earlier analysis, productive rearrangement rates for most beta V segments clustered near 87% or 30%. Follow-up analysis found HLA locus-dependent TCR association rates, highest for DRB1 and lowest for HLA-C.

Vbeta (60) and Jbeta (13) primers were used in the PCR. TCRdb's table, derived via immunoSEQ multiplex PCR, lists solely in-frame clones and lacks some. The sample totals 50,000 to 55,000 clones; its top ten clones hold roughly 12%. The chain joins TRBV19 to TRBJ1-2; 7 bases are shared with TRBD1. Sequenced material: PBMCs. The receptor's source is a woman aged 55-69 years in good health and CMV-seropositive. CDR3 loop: CASSIPTGAGGYTF. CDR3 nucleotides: TGTGCCAGTAGTATCCCCACAGGGGCCGGCGGCTACACCTTC.